The T cell receptor (beta chain) described here comes from a study of OX40 agonist ivuxolimab in advanced cancers. Overall study context: The drug used for patients, ivuxolimab, was an agonistic anti-OX40 (CD134) antibody. One patient with hepatocellular carcinoma and two with cutaneous melanoma, three in all, had partial responses. Whole-study findings and limits: In CD8+ T cells, expanded clones were on average more numerous than in CD4+.

This table comes from immunoSEQ multiplex PCR, and its TCRdb copy is limited to in-frame clones, with some not included. This sample has tens of thousands of clones, with about 86% found just once. Concerning this clone itself: Its cognate antigen is unknown.

Trimming cost V 5 bases and J 10 bases, with 14 bases left between them. There are 12 residues in the CDR3. Per germline, CDR1 SEHNR and CDR2 FQNEAQ (reference sequence). The genes are TRBV7-9 and TRBJ1-2; D unresolved. The TCR was taken from an adult with an advanced solid tumor such as melanoma, head and neck, liver or kidney cancer. The source material was CD4+ or CD8+ T cells sorted from blood, sampled in a trial of the OX40 agonist ivuxolimab. The CDR3 DNA is TGTGCCAGCAGCGAAAGGCGGGTTATCTACACCTTC. Translated, it gives CASSERRVIYTF. Combining the CDR3 with reference TRBV7-9 and TRBJ1-2 gives the whole variable domain DTGVSQNPRHKITKRGQNVTFRCDPISEHNRLYWYRQTLGQGPEFLTYFQNEAQLEKSRLLSDRFSAERPKGSFSTLEIQRTEQGDSAMYLCASSERRVIYTFGSGTRLTVV.